This TCR beta chain was recovered during a study of T-cell reconstitution after alpha-beta-depleted transplantation in children. V lost 2 bases and J lost 2; bases outside the gene matches: 2. The CDR3 spans 14 residues. CDR1 and CDR2 (germline): MNHEY, SMNVEV (reference sequence). Study-wide findings and caveats: Several hundred expanded graft clones reportedly were the source of alpha-beta T cells about two months after transplant. Counts and diversity of T cells one year after transplant came mostly from newly produced T cells.

At least ten counts were recorded for this clonotype. Antigen unknown. This sample's TCRbeta library carried unique molecular identifier barcodes. One entry per CDR3 protein results from TCRdb running MiXCR on the PCR reads. Seen here are fewer than 1 million distinct CDR3 sequences, roughly 15% observed once, and the top ten hold approximately 5%. The clonotype comes from a male patient aged 10 to 17 who had a stem cell transplant for acute lymphoblastic leukemia, so the T cells may come from the graft donor. The sample in question was PBMCs, mostly from graft donor cells, obtained 360 days after TCRalphabeta/CD19-depleted stem cell transplant. The J gene is TRBJ2-7, the V gene TRBV27; TRBD2 matches 8 bases. CDR3 sequence (DNA): TGTGCCAGCAGTTTAGACGGGAGGGCCTACGAGCAGTACTTC. Translated, it gives CASSLDGRAYEQYF.